This T cell receptor beta chain was observed in a study of OX40 agonist ivuxolimab in advanced cancers. About the research overall: Dose-escalation patients were diagnosed with hepatocellular carcinoma, melanoma, renal cell cancer or head and neck cancer. General observations from the study: At doses 0.1 to 3.0 mg/kg, CD4+ and CD8+ clones expanded.

Generated by immunoSEQ multiplex PCR, the TCRdb table keeps only in-frame clones and is missing some. The table lists tens of thousands of clones, 70% to 90% of them singletons. The CDR3 sequence is 15 residues long. The germline gives CDR1 LGHNA, CDR2 YNFKEQ. The V gene lost 0 bases and the J gene lost 7 bases, with 12 bases spanning the gap. As for this clone: Its antigen remains unknown.

Sequences were derived from CD4+ or CD8+ T cells sorted from blood, sampled in a trial of the OX40 agonist ivuxolimab. This chain joins TRBV4-2 and TRBJ1-4; D is perhaps TRBD1 (6 bases). The receptor was derived from an adult with an advanced solid tumor such as melanoma, head and neck, liver or kidney cancer. The CDR3 reads CASSQEGGGREKLFF. The CDR3 nucleotides are TGTGCCAGCAGCCAAGAGGGGGGGGGCCGTGAAAAACTGTTTTTT.